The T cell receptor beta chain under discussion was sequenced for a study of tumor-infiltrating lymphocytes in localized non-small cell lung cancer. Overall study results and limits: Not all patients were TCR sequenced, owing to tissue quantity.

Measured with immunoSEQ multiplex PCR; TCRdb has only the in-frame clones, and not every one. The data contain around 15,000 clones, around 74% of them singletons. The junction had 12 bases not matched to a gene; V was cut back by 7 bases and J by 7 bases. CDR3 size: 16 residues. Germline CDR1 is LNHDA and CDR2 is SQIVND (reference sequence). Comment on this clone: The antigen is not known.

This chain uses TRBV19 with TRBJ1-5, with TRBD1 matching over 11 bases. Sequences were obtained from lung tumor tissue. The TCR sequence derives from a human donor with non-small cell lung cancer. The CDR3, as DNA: TGTGCCAGTAATCGCTTGGACAGGGGGCTCGAGCAGCCCCAGCATTTT. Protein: CASNRLDRGLEQPQHF.